This T cell receptor (beta chain) was sequenced for a study of chemoradiotherapy in HPV16-positive cancers. Overall study: Candidate HPV-specific clones and shared TCR motifs came from a couple of HPV16-positive patients.

The table came from immunoSEQ multiplex PCR; TCRdb's copy has only in-frame clones and leaves some out. The data hold under 1,100 clones, with roughly 80% observed a single time. CDR3 length: 17 amino acids. The ends were cut back, 4 bases at V and 4 bases at J, with 22 bases in the middle. Germline V gene data show CDR1 as SGDLS and CDR2 as YYNGEE. The source of this sequence is a human donor with HPV-associated anogenital cancer. The gene calls are TRBV9 and TRBJ2-3, with D possibly being TRBD1 (5 bases). The source material was tumor tissue, sampled from a patient who underwent chemoradiotherapy. CDR3 in amino acids: CASSPNPFQGSPDTQYF. The CDR3 DNA reads TGTGCCAGCAGCCCTAACCCATTCCAGGGTTCCCCAGATACGCAGTATTTT.